Reported below is one T cell receptor (beta chain). Germline CDR1 and CDR2: SGHRS and YFSETQ. The CDR3 is made up of 16 amino acids. The trim removed 3 bases at V and 4 bases at J, leaving 6 bases unmatched. These data belong to a study of T cell changes during pregnancy in multiple sclerosis. The data were produced by immunoSEQ multiplex PCR, yet TCRdb's version contains in-frame clones alone and is incomplete. The top ten clones hold around 1.5% of a sample with 85,000 to 130,000 clones, under 95% of them seen once. Sample: peripheral blood, taken after pregnancy. This receptor was obtained from a female donor with multiple sclerosis, enrolled in a pregnancy study. This chain uses TRBV5-1 with TRBJ2-1, with 11 bases lining up with TRBD2. The CDR3 region has the DNA TGCGCCAGCAGCTCCTGGGGACTAGCGGATTACAATGAGCAGTTCTTC. Residues: CASSSWGLADYNEQFF. Filled out from reference TRBV5-1 and TRBJ2-1, the complete variable domain reads KAGVTQTPRYLIKTRGQQVTLSCSPISGHRSVSWYQQTPGQGLQFLFEYFSETQRNKGNFPGRFSGRQFSNSRSEMNVSTLELGDSALYLCASSSWGLADYNEQFFGPGTRLTVL.